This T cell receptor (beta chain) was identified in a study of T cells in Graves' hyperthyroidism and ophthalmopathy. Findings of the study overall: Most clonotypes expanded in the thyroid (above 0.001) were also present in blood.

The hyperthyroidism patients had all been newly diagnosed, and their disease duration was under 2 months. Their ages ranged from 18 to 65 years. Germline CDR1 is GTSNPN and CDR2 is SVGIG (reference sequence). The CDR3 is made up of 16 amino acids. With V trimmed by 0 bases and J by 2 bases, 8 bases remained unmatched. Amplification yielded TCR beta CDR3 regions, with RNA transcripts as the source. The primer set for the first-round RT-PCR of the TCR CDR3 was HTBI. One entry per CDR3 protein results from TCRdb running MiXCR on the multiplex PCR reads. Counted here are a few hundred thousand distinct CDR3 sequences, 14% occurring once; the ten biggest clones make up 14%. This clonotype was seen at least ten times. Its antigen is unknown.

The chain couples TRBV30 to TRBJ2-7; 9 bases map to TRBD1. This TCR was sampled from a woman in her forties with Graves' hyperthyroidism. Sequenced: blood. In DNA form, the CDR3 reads TGTGCCTGGAGTGTAACCGGGACAGGGTTTCCCTACGAGCAGTACTTC. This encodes CAWSVTGTGFPYEQYF.